This record looks at one T cell receptor (beta chain) sequence and its context. Its antigen is unknown. The record originates from a study of CD8+ T cells in alopecia areata. The CDR3 is made up of 13 amino acids. V shed 5 bases and J shed 6 bases, with 14 bases lying between them. CDR1 SGHVS and CDR2 FNYEAQ come from the germline V gene. Sequencing relied on a cDNA template that was reverse transcribed from extracted RNA. Here immunoSEQ multiplex PCR was the method, and the copy in TCRdb shows in-frame clones only, minus some. The table has some 5,400 clones, about 65% seen once. Treatment reported: oral pan-JAK inhibitor, 5-10 mg twice daily. The study team obtained lesional scalp punch biopsies and peripheral blood from alopecia areata patients. Overall study findings and caveats: Since there was just one nonresponder, nobody can yet say how baseline CD8+ expansion ties to response.

The sequenced sample was skin, obtained at week 24, from a patient treated with tofacitinib. The source of this sequence is a human donor with alopecia areata. The chain is built from TRBV7-6 and TRBJ2-7, with D tentatively TRBD2 (6 bases). The CDR3 is CASSAGPLREQYF. The CDR3 bases are TGTGCCAGCAGCGCGGGACCGCTGCGCGAGCAGTACTTC.